This TCR beta chain was retrieved from a study of response to subunit inactivated influenza vaccine. Findings and limits, study-wide: There was a suggestion from the authors that each seasonal influenza vaccination recruits few new T cells.

As to this clonotype: Its antigen is as yet unknown.

TCRdb re-called the RT-PCR reads through MiXCR, storing one row per CDR3 protein. The data contain roughly 290,000 distinct CDR3 sequences, just over 20% of them seen just once; the ten biggest clones take up about 9.4%. CDR3 length: 14 residues. The germline gives CDR1 MDHEN, CDR2 SYDVKM. V lost 3 bases to trimming and J lost 1 base, with 9 bases between them. V is TRBV28 and J is TRBJ1-1; no clear D gene. The source was PBMCs from blood, collected 21 months after vaccination. This receptor was taken from a man aged 45 to 70 who received an inactivated influenza vaccine. The CDR3 here is CASSFRHKNTEAFF. The CDR3 bases are TGTGCCAGCAGTTTTAGACACAAGAACACTGAAGCTTTCTTT.